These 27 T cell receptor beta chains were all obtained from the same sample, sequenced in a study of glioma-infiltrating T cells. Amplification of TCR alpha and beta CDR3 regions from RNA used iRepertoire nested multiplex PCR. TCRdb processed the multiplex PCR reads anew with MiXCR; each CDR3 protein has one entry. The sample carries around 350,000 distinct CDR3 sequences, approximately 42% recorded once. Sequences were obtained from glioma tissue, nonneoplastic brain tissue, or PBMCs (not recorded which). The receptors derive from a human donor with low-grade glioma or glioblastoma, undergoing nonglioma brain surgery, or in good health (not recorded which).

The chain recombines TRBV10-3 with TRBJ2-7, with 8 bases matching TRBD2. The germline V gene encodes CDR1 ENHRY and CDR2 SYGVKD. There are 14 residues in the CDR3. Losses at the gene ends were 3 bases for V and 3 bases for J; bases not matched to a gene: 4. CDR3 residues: CAISDERENYEQYF. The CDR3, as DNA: TGTGCCATCAGTGATGAGCGGGAGAACTACGAGCAGTACTTC.

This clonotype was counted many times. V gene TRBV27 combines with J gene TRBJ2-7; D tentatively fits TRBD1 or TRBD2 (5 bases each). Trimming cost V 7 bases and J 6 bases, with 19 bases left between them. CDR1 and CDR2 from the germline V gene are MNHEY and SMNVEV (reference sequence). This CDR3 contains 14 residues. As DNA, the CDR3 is TGTGCCAGCAATATTAACGGGGTGAGGGGCGAGCAGTACTTC. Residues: CASNINGVRGEQYF.

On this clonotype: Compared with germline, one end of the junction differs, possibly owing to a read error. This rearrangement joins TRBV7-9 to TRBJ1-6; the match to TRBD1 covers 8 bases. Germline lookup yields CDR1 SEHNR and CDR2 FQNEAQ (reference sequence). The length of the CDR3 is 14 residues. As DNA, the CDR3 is TGTGCCAGCAGCTTATCAGGGGGCAATTCACCCATCCACTTT. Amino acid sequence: CASSLSGGNSPIHF.

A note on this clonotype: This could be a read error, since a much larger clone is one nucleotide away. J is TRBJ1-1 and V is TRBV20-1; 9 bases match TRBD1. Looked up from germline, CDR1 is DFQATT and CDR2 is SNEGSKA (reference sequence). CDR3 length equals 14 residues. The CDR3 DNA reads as TGCAGTGCTAGATCGAGGACAGGGGTTACTGAAGCTTCCTTT. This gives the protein CSARSRTGVTEASF.

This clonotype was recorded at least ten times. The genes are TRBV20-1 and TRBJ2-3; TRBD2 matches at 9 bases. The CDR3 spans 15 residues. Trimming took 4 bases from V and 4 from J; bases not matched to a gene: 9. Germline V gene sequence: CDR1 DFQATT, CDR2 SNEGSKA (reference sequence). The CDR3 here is CSATRGGRAPDTQYF. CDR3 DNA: TGCAGTGCTACGCGGGGCGGGAGGGCCCCAGATACGCAGTATTTT.

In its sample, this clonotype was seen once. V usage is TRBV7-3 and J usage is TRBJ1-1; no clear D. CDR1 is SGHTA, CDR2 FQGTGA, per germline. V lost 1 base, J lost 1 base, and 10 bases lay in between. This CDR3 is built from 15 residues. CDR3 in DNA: TGTGCCAGCAGCTTAAGGGGTATCTCGAACACTGAAGCTTTCTTT. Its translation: CASSLRGISNTEAFF.

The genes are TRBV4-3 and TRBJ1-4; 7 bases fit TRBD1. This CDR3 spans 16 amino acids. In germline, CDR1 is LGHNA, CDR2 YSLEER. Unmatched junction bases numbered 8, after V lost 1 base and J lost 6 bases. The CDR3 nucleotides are TGCGCCAGCAGCCAAGGGACAGGAAGAGAGGATGAAAAACTGTTTTTT. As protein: CASSQGTGREDEKLFF.

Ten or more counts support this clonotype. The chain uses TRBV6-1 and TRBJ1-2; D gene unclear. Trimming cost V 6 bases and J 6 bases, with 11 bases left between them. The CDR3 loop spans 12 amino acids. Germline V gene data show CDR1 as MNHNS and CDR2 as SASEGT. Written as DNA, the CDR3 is TGTGCCAGCAGCCCGGACCGCGATGGCTACACCTTC. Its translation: CASSPDRDGYTF.

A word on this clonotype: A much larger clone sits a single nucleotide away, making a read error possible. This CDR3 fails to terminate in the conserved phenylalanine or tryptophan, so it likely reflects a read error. The CDR3 here is CASSEAALGGQPQHL. As DNA, the CDR3 is TGTGCCAGCAGTGAAGCTGCGCTCGGGGGACAGCCCCAGCATCTT. The rearrangement links TRBV6-2 or TRBV6-3 to TRBJ1-5; a possible D gene is TRBD1 (5 bases). Germline V CDR1 and CDR2: MNHEY, SVGEGT. The CDR3 has 15 amino acids. The germline V and J ends were trimmed by 5 bases and 7 bases, with 18 bases remaining between them.

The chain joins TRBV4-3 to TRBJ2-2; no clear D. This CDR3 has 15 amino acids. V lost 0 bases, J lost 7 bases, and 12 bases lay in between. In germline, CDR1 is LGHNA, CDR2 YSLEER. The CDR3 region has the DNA TGCGCCAGCAGCCAAGAGGGCCTAAGGCACGGGGAGCTGTTTTTT. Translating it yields CASSQEGLRHGELFF.

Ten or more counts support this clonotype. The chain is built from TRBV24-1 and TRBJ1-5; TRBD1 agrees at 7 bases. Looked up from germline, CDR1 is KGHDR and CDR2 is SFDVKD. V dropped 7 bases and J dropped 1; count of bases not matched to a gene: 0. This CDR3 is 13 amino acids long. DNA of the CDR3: TGTGCCACCAGGGGACAGAGCAATCAGCCCCAGCATTTT. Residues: CATRGQSNQPQHF.

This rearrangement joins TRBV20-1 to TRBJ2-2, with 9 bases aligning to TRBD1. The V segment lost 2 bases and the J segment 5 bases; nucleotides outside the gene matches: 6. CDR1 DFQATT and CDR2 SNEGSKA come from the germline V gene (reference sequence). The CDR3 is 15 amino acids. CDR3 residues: CSARSGQGPTGELFF. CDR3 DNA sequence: TGCAGTGCTAGATCGGGACAGGGACCGACCGGGGAGCTGTTTTTT.

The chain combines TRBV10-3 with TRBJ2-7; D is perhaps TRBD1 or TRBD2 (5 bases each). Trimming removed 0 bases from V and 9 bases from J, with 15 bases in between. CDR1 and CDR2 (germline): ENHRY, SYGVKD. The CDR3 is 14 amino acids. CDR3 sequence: CAISESREGHVQYF. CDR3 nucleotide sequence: TGTGCCATCAGTGAGTCAAGAGAGGGGCATGTGCAGTACTTC.

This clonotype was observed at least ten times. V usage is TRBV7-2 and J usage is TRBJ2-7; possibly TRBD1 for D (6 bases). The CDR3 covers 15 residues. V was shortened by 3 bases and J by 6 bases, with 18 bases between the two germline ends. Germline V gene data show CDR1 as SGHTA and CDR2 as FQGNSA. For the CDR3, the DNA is TGTGCCAGCAGCTTTGCTTCCTCCGGGACAAGCGAGCAGTACTTC. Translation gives CASSFASSGTSEQYF.

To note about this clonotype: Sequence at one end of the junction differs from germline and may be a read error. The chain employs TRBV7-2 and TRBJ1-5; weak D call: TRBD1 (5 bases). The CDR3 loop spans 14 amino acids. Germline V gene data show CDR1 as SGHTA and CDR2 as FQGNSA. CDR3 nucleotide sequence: TGTGCCTGCAGCCCCGGGACTAGCAATCAGCCCCAGCATTTT. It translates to CACSPGTSNQPQHF.

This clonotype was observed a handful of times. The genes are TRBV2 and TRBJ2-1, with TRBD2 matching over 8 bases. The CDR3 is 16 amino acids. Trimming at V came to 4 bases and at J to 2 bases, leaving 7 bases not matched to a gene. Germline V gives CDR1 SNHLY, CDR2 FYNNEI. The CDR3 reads CASSGSGRKAYNEQFF. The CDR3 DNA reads TGTGCCAGCAGTGGGAGCGGGAGAAAGGCCTACAATGAGCAGTTCTTC.

The CDR3 coding sequence is TGTGCCAGCAGCTCAGGGGCAGCTGTGACTATCGAGCAGTACTTC. It specifies CASSSGAAVTIEQYF. The chain couples TRBV7-2 to TRBJ2-7; maybe TRBD1 (6 bases). The CDR3 contains 15 residues. V was pared by 4 bases and J by 6 bases, with 19 bases between. Germline V CDR1 and CDR2: SGHTA, FQGNSA.

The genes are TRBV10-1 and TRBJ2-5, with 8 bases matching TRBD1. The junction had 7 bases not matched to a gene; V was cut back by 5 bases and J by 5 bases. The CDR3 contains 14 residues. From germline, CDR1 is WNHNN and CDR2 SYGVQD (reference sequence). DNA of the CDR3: TGCGCCAGCAGTACGGACAGGGAGGTGGAGACCCAGTACTTC. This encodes CASSTDREVETQYF.

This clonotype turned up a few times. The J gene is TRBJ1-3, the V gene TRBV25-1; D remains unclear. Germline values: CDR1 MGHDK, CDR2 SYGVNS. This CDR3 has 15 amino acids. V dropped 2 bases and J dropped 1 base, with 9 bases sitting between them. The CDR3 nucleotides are TGTGCCAGCAGTGAAGGACCGGGGTCTGGAAACACCATATATTTT. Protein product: CASSEGPGSGNTIYF.

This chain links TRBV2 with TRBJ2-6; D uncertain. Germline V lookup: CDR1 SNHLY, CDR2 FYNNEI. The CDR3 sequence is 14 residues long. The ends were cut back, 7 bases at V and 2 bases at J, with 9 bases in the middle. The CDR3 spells CASNQETGANVLTF. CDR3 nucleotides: TGTGCCAGCAATCAGGAGACTGGGGCCAACGTCCTGACTTTC. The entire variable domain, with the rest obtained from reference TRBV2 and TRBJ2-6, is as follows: EPEVTQTPSHQVTQMGQEVILRCVPISNHLYFYWYRQILGQKVEFLVSFYNNEISEKSEIFDDQFSVERPDGSNFTLKIRSTKLEDSAMYFCASNQETGANVLTFGAGSRLTVL.

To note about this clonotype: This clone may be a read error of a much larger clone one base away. CDR3 coding DNA: TGTGCCAGCAGTCTACTCGAGCGGCAGACCTACAGTGAGCAGTTCTTC. Protein: CASSLLERQTYSEQFF. The rearrangement uses TRBV27 and TRBJ2-1; weak D call: TRBD2 (5 bases). The CDR3 is 16 residues long. From germline, CDR1 is MNHEY and CDR2 SMNVEV (reference sequence).

The CDR3 region is CASDDRAQETQYF. The CDR3 DNA reads as TGTGCCAGCGACGACAGGGCCCAAGAGACCCAGTACTTC. This chain joins TRBV28 and TRBJ2-5; 7 nucleotides agree with TRBD1. CDR1 is MDHEN, CDR2 SYDVKM, per germline. This CDR3 is 13 amino acids long. Losses at the gene ends were 8 bases for V and 1 base for J; bases not matched to a gene: 4.

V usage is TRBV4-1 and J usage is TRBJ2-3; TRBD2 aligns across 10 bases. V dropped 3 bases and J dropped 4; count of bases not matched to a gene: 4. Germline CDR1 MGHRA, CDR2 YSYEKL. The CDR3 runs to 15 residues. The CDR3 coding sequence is TGCGCCAGCAGCCAGTCGGGACTAGCGCCAGATACGCAGTATTTT. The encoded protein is CASSQSGLAPDTQYF.

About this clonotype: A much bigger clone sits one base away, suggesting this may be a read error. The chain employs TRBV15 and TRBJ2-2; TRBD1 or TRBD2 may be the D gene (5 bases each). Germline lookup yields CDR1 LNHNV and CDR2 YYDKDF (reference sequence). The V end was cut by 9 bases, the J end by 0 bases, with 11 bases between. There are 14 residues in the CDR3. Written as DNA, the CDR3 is TGTGCCACGAATGGGGGAACGAACACCGGGGAGCTGTTTTTT. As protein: CATNGGTNTGELFF.

As DNA, the CDR3 is TGTGCCAGCACCGACGTGAGGAGCATGAACACTGAAGCTTTCTTT. Amino acid sequence: CASTDVRSMNTEAFF. The chain combines TRBV5-4 with TRBJ1-1, with unresolved D. Germline-derived CDR1 and CDR2 are SGHNT and YYREEE (reference sequence). The CDR3 is made up of 15 amino acids. The V end lost 6 bases, the J end lost 0 bases, and 15 bases lay between the germline ends.

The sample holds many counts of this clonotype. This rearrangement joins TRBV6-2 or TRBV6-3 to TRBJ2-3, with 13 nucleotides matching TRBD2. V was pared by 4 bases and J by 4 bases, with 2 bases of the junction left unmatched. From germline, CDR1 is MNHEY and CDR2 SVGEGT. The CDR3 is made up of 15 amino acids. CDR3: CASSWTSGSADTQYF. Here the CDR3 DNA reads TGTGCCAGCAGTTGGACTAGCGGGAGTGCAGATACGCAGTATTTT.

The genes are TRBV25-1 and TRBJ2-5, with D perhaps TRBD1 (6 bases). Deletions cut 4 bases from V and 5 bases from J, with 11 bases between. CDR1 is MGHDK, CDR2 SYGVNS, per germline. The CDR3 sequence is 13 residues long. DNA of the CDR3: TGTGCCAGCAGTGGGTTGAGGGGGGAGACCCAGTACTTC. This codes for CASSGLRGETQYF.